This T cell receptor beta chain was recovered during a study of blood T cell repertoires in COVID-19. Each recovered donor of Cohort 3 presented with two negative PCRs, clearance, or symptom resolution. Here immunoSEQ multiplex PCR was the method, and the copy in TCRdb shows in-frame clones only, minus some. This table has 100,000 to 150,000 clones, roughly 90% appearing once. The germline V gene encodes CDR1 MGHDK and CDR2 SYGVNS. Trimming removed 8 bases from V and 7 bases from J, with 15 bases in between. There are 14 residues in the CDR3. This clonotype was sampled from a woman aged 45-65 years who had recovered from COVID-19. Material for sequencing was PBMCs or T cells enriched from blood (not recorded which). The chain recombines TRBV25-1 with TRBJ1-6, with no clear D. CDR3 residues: CASSLDPGNSPLHF. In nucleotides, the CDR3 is TGTGCCAGCTCGTTAGACCCCGGGAATTCACCCCTCCACTTT.